This TCR beta chain stems from a study of response to subunit inactivated influenza vaccine. Findings of the study overall: Every seasonal influenza vaccination brings in few new T cells, the authors suggested.

Via MiXCR, TCRdb re-called the RT-PCR reads, giving one row per CDR3 protein. This sample has fewer than 350,000 distinct CDR3 sequences; roughly 22% occur once, and the top ten carry around 9.6%. Germline loops: CDR1 SQVTM, CDR2 ANQGSEA. The germline V and J ends were trimmed by 4 bases and 3 bases, with 13 bases remaining between them. The CDR3 is 13 residues long. To note about this clonotype: Its antigen is unidentified.

The source of this sequence is a man aged 50 to 75 who received an inactivated influenza vaccine. The source material was PBMCs from blood, sampled less than 22 months after vaccination. The chain has TRBV29-1 and TRBJ2-7; possibly TRBD1 for D (6 bases). CDR3 DNA sequence: TGCAGCGTTGCCGGCACAGGGCGCTACGAGCAGTACTTC. Translating it yields CSVAGTGRYEQYF.